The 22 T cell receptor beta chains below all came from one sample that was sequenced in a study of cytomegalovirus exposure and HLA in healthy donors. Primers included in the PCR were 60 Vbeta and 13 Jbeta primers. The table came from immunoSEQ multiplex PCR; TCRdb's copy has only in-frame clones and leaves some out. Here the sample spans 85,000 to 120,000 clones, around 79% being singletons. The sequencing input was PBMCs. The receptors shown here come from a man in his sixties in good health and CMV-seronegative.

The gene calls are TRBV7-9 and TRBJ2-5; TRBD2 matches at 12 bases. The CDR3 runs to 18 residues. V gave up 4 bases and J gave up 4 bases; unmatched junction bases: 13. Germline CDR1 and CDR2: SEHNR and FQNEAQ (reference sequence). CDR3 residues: CASSSGSSGGATLETQYF. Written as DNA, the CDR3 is TGTGCCAGCAGCTCAGGCTCTAGCGGGGGGGCTACCCTAGAGACCCAGTACTTC.

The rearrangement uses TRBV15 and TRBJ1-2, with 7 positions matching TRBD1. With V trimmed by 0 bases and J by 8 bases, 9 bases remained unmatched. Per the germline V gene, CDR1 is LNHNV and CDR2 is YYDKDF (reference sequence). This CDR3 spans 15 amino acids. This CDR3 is CATSRDLAGGFGYTF. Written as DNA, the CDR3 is TGTGCCACCAGCAGAGATCTCGCAGGGGGGTTCGGCTACACCTTC.

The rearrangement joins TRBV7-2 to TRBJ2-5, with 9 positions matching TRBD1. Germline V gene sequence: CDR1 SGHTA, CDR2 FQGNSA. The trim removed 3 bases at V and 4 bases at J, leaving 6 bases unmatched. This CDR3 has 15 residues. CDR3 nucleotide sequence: TGTGCCAGCAGCTTTACAGGGGGCAATGGAGAGACCCAGTACTTC. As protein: CASSFTGGNGETQYF.

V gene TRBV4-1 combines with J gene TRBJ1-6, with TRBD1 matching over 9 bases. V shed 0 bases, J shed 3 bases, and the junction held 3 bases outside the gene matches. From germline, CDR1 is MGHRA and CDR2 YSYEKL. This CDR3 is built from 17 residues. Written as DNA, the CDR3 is TGCGCCAGCAGCCAAGATGGGACAGGGTTCTATAATTCACCCCTCCACTTT. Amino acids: CASSQDGTGFYNSPLHF.

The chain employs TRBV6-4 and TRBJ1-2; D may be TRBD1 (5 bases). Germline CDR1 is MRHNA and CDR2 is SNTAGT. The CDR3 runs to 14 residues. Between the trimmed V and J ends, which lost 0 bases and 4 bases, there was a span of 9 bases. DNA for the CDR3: TGTGCCAGCAGTGACTCCGACAGAGGCTATGGCTACACCTTC. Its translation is CASSDSDRGYGYTF.

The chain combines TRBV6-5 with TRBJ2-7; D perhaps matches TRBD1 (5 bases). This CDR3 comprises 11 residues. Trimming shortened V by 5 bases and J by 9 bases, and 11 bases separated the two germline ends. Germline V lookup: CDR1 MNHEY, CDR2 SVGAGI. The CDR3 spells CASSTQGWQYF. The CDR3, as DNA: TGTGCCAGCAGTACCCAGGGTTGGCAGTACTTC.

The CDR3 DNA follows: TGTGCCAGCAGTGAATTGGTAGGGACAGGGGAGGATGGCACTGAAGCTTTCTTT. Its protein product is CASSELVGTGEDGTEAFF. The chain joins TRBV2 to TRBJ1-1, with 10 bases that match TRBD1. The CDR3 spans 18 residues. V shed 2 bases, J shed 4 bases, and the junction held 13 bases outside the gene matches. CDR1 and CDR2 (germline): SNHLY, FYNNEI.

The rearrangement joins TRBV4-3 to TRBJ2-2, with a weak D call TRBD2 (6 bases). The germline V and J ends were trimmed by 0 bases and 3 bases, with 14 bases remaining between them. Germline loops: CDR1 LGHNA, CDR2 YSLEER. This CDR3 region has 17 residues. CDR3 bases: TGCGCCAGCAGCCAAGATGGCGCGGGGCGACACACCGGGGAGCTGTTTTTT. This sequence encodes CASSQDGAGRHTGELFF.

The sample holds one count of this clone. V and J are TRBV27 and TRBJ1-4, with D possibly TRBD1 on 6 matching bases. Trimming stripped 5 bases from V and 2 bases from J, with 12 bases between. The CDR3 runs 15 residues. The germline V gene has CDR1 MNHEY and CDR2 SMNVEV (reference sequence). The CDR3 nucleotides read TGTGCCAGCAGTGATCAGGGGCGTACTAATGAAAAACTGTTTTTT. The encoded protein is CASSDQGRTNEKLFF.

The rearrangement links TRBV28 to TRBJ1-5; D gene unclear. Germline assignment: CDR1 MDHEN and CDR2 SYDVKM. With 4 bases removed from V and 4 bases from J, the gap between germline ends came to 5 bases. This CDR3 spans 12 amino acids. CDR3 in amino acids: CASSWQNQPQHF. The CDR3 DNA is TGTGCCAGCAGTTGGCAAAATCAGCCCCAGCATTTT.

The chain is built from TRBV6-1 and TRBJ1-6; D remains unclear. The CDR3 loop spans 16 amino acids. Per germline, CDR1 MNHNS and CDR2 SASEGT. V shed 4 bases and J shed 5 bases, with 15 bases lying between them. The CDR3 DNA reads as TGTGCCAGCAGTGGGAGAGTCCGGATAAATAATTCACCCCTCCACTTT. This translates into CASSGRVRINNSPLHF.

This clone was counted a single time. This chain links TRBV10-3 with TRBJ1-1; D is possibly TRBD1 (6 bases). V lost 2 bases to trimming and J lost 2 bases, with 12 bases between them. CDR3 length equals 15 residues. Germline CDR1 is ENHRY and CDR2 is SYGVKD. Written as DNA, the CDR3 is TGTGCCATCAGTGAGAACCAGGGGATTAACACTGAAGCTTTCTTT. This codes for CAISENQGINTEAFF.

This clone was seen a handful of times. The CDR3 region is CASSLSASGGDSPLHF. The CDR3, as DNA: TGTGCCAGCAGTTTATCTGCGTCGGGCGGGGATTCACCCCTCCACTTT. This chain links TRBV27 with TRBJ1-6; D gene unclear. V was cut by 0 bases and J by 8 bases, with 14 bases left in between. This CDR3 has 16 residues. Germline V gene data show CDR1 as MNHEY and CDR2 as SMNVEV (reference sequence).

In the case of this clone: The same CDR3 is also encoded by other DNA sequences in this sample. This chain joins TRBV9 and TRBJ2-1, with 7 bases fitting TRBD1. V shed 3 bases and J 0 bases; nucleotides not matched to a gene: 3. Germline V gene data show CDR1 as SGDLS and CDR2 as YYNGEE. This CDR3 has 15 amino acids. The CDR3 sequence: CASSATGSSYNEQFF. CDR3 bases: TGTGCCAGCAGCGCGACAGGGAGCTCCTACAATGAGCAGTTCTTC.

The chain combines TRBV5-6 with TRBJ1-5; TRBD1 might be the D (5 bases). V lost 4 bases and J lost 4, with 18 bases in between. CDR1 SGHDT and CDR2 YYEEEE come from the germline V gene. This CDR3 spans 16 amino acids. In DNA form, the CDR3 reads TGTGCCAGCAGCAGGCTTCGGGCAGGGCAAAATCAGCCCCAGCATTTT. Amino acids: CASSRLRAGQNQPQHF.

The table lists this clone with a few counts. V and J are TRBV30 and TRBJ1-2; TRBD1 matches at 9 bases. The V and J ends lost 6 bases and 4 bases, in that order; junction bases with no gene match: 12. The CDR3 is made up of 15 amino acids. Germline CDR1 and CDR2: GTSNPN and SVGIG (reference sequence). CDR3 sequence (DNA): TGTGCCTGTCGGCCCCCGGGACAGGGAGGCTATGGCTACACCTTC. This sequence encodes CACRPPGQGGYGYTF.

Here the CDR3 DNA reads TGCGCCAGCAGCCCCGCTAAAATAGAGGGTGCAACTAATGAAAAACTGTTTTTT. Translated, it gives CASSPAKIEGATNEKLFF. The chain recombines TRBV4-3 with TRBJ1-4; unclear D gene. From germline, CDR1 is LGHNA and CDR2 YSLEER. The CDR3 is 18 amino acids. V gave up 4 bases and J gave up 0 bases, with 18 bases separating them.

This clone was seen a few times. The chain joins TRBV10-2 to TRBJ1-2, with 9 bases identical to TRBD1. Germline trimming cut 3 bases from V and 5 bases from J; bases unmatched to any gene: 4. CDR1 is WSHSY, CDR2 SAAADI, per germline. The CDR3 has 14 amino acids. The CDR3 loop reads CASSERTGAYGYTF. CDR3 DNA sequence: TGCGCCAGCAGTGAAAGGACAGGGGCGTATGGCTACACCTTC.

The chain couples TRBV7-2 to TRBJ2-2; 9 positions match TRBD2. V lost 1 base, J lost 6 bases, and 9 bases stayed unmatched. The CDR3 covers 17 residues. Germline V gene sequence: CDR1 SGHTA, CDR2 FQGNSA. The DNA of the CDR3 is TGTGCCAGCAGCTTAGGTCGGTCTAGCGGGGACCCCGGGGAGCTGTTTTTT. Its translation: CASSLGRSSGDPGELFF.

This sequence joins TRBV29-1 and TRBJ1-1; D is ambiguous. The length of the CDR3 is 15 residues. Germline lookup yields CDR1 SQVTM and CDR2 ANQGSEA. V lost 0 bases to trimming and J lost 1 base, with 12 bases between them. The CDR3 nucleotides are TGCAGCGTTGAAGATCATGATGCGAGGAACACTGAAGCTTTCTTT. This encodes CSVEDHDARNTEAFF.

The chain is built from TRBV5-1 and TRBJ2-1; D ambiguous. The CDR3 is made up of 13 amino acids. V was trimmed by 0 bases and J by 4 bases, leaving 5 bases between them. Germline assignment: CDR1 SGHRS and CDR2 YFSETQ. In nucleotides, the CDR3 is TGCGCCAGCAGCTTGGACTATTACAATGAGCAGTTCTTC. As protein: CASSLDYYNEQFF.

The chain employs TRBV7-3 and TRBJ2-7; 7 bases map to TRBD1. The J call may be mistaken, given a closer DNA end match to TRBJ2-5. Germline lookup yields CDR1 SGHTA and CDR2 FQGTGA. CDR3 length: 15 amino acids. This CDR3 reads CASSLKGQPQETQYF. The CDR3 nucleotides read TGTGCCAGCAGCTTAAAGGGACAGCCCCAAGAGACCCAGTACTTC.